These 20 T cell receptor beta chains share one sample of origin, sequenced in a study of blood T cell repertoires in COVID-19. Clones were sequenced by immunoSEQ multiplex PCR, and TCRdb holds only the in-frame ones, with some missing. The sample shows under 50,000 clones, around 90% of them seen only once. Sequencing was performed on peripheral blood. The receptors shown here come from a man aged 70 or older with active COVID-19.

This clone was observed a single time. The genes are TRBV28 and TRBJ2-7; D may be TRBD1 (6 bases). The germline V gene has CDR1 MDHEN and CDR2 SYDVKM. This CDR3 is 13 amino acids long. The germline V and J ends were trimmed by 1 base and 7 bases, with 11 bases remaining between them. In DNA, the CDR3 is TGTGCCAGCAGTTTATACAGGGTTGGAGAGCAGTACTTC. It codes for CASSLYRVGEQYF.

In this sample, this clone turned up once. The chain links TRBV29-1 to TRBJ2-1, with TRBD1 as a possible D gene (5 bases). The CDR3 is 13 amino acids. The germline V gene has CDR1 SQVTM and CDR2 ANQGSEA. Trimming cost V 3 bases and J 7 bases, with 13 bases left between them. CDR3 amino acids: CSVDERGPNEQFF. CDR3 DNA: TGCAGCGTTGATGAAAGGGGCCCAAATGAGCAGTTCTTC.

The chain employs TRBV19 and TRBJ2-3; 7 nucleotides match TRBD1. J gave up 4 bases and V 5 bases, and 6 bases lay outside the gene matches. This CDR3 has 14 residues. In germline, CDR1 is LNHDA, CDR2 SQIVND (reference sequence). The CDR3 DNA is TGTGCCAGTAGTTTTCGGCAGGGGGCAGATACGCAGTATTTT. Translation gives CASSFRQGADTQYF.

The V gene is TRBV9, the J gene TRBJ2-5, with 7 nucleotides matching TRBD1. The germline gives CDR1 SGDLS, CDR2 YYNGEE. The CDR3 spans 14 residues. V was pared by 3 bases and J by 5 bases, with 7 bases of the junction left unmatched. The CDR3 DNA follows: TGTGCCAGCAGCGCACGACAGGGCCGGGAGACCCAGTACTTC. Amino acids: CASSARQGRETQYF.

This chain uses TRBV25-1 with TRBJ2-3, with 7 bases lining up with TRBD1. From germline, CDR1 is MGHDK and CDR2 SYGVNS. The CDR3 contains 12 residues. Trimming took 7 bases from V and 7 from J; bases not matched to a gene: 5. The CDR3 DNA is TGTGCCAGCACTAAGGGGGCGCATACGCAGTATTTT. It codes for CASTKGAHTQYF.

The sample holds a few counts of this clone. The chain uses TRBV18 and TRBJ1-1, with D perhaps TRBD1 (5 bases). The germline V and J ends were trimmed by 5 bases and 1 base, with 11 bases remaining between them. In germline, CDR1 is KGHSH, CDR2 LQKENI. CDR3 size: 14 residues. DNA of the CDR3: TGTGCCAGCTCATTTGACAGAAAGAACACTGAAGCTTTCTTT. Amino acids: CASSFDRKNTEAFF.

The CDR3 region has the DNA TGTGCCAGCAGCTACGCTCTCCCATACGAGCAGTACTTC. It codes for CASSYALPYEQYF. This chain links TRBV12-3 or TRBV12-4 with TRBJ2-7; D is unclear. Trimming removed 6 bases from V and 4 bases from J, with 13 bases in between. The CDR3 covers 13 residues.

This chain links TRBV6-5 with TRBJ1-6; possible D gene TRBD1, 6 bases. The CDR3 spans 14 residues. V lost 2 bases and J lost 7, with 9 bases in between. Germline V CDR1 and CDR2: MNHEY, SVGAGI. CDR3 coding DNA: TGTGCCAGCAGTTACGGCAGGGGCAATTCACCCCTCCACTTT. Its translation: CASSYGRGNSPLHF.

The rearrangement uses TRBV19 and TRBJ1-1; no definite D call. Trimming pared 5 bases from V and 3 bases from J, leaving 10 bases between. Germline lookup yields CDR1 LNHDA and CDR2 SQIVND (reference sequence). There are 13 residues in the CDR3. CDR3 nucleotides: TGTGCCAGTAGTGAGGAGCCGGACACTGAAGCTTTCTTT. Protein: CASSEEPDTEAFF.

The chain combines TRBV7-3 with TRBJ2-5, with TRBD1 matching over 9 bases. Looked up from germline, CDR1 is SGHTA and CDR2 is FQGTGA. Germline trimming cut 5 bases from V and 1 base from J; bases unmatched to any gene: 8. The CDR3 runs 16 residues. DNA for the CDR3: TGTGCCAGCAGCCACGGGACAGGGATGGGCCAAGAGACCCAGTACTTC. Amino acids: CASSHGTGMGQETQYF.

The chain links TRBV29-1 to TRBJ2-2, with 11 bases identical to TRBD2. Germline assignment: CDR1 SQVTM and CDR2 ANQGSEA. The trim removed 4 bases at V and 4 bases at J, leaving 8 bases unmatched. This CDR3 comprises 16 residues. This CDR3 reads CSVGTSGRGPTGELFF. The CDR3 bases are TGCAGCGTTGGGACTAGCGGGCGGGGGCCCACCGGGGAGCTGTTTTTT.

The genes are TRBV19 and TRBJ1-4, with D uncertain. There are 13 residues in the CDR3. Germline V gene sequence: CDR1 LNHDA, CDR2 SQIVND (reference sequence). V was pared by 2 bases and J by 7 bases, with 8 bases between. The CDR3 DNA reads TGTGCCAGTAGTATACTTGAGGGTGAAAAACTGTTTTTT. This encodes CASSILEGEKLFF.

This clone was detected only once. J is TRBJ1-1 and V is TRBV6-6; no firm D call. Trimming took off 0 bases at V and 0 bases at J, with 11 bases between the two ends. The CDR3 runs to 16 residues. CDR1 is MNHNY and CDR2 is SVGAGI in the germline V gene (reference sequence). The CDR3 DNA reads as TGTGCCAGCAGTTACTCCCCGGGGTGGATGAACACTGAAGCTTTCTTT. It yields the protein CASSYSPGWMNTEAFF.

V and J are TRBV7-9 and TRBJ2-7; D remains unclear. In germline, CDR1 is SEHNR, CDR2 FQNEAQ (reference sequence). Trimming shortened V by 3 bases and J by 3 bases, and 12 bases separated the two germline ends. The CDR3 contains 14 residues. The CDR3 DNA reads as TGTGCCAGCAGCTTCTACCCCTTTGACTACGAGCAGTACTTC. It specifies CASSFYPFDYEQYF. Looking up the rest from reference TRBV7-9 and TRBJ2-7 gives the full variable domain: DTGVSQNPRHKITKRGQNVTFRCDPISEHNRLYWYRQTLGQGPEFLTYFQNEAQLEKSRLLSDRFSAERPKGSFSTLEIQRTEQGDSAMYLCASSFYPFDYEQYFGPGTRLTVT.

This clone was picked up one time. The chain uses TRBV10-3 and TRBJ1-5; D possibly corresponds to TRBD1 (5 bases). The length of the CDR3 is 14 residues. Germline CDR1 reads ENHRY; CDR2 reads SYGVKD. Trimming removed 2 bases at V and 7 bases at J, with 12 bases between. The CDR3 reads CAISEARGIQPQHF. The DNA for the CDR3 is TGTGCCATCAGTGAGGCTCGGGGGATCCAGCCCCAGCATTTT.

This CDR3 is CASSPQRGSYNEQFF. In DNA, the CDR3 is TGTGCCAGCAGCCCTCAGCGGGGGTCCTACAATGAGCAGTTCTTC. The genes are TRBV7-3 and TRBJ2-1, with 8 bases identical to TRBD2. V was pared by 5 bases and J by 1 base, with 4 bases of the junction left unmatched. Germline assignment: CDR1 SGHTA and CDR2 FQGTGA. This CDR3 has 15 residues.

This chain uses TRBV30 with TRBJ1-2; 8 nucleotides agree with TRBD1. CDR3 length: 14 amino acids. The J segment lost 2 bases and the V segment lost 0 bases, leaving 2 bases of the junction unmatched. Germline V CDR1 and CDR2: GTSNPN, SVGIG (reference sequence). CDR3 in DNA: TGTGCCTGGAGTGTACAGGGGGGGAACTATGGCTACACCTTC. Translating gives CAWSVQGGNYGYTF.

This clone has just one count. The chain employs TRBV7-9 and TRBJ2-7; D is possibly TRBD1 (6 bases). The CDR3 runs to 14 residues. V was clipped by 3 bases and J by 5 bases, with 14 bases between them. The germline CDR1 and CDR2 sequences are SEHNR and FQNEAQ (reference sequence). DNA of the CDR3: TGTGCCAGCAGCTTGGCACAGGGTGACAACGAGCAGTACTTC. Encoded protein: CASSLAQGDNEQYF.

The chain has TRBV7-9 and TRBJ2-7; 11 bases align to TRBD1. Germline assignment: CDR1 SEHNR and CDR2 FQNEAQ (reference sequence). The CDR3 consists of 15 residues. The V segment lost 5 bases and the J segment 4 bases; nucleotides outside the gene matches: 7. CDR3 loop: CASSGRTGGVYEQYF. The DNA of the CDR3 is TGTGCCAGCAGCGGACGGACAGGGGGCGTTTACGAGCAGTACTTC.

The genes are TRBV6-5 and TRBJ2-5; 7 bases agree with TRBD1. Trimming took 7 bases from V and 2 from J; bases not matched to a gene: 10. The germline V gene has CDR1 MNHEY and CDR2 SVGAGI. CDR3 length equals 15 residues. The CDR3 sequence: CASILKDRAQETQYF. In DNA, the CDR3 is TGTGCCAGCATCCTGAAAGACAGGGCGCAAGAGACCCAGTACTTC.